What follows is one T cell receptor (beta chain) and its context. Data came from immunoSEQ multiplex PCR; TCRdb stores just in-frame clones and leaves some out. The profile shows about 80,000 clones, about 86% of them singletons. The data were taken from a study of blood T cell repertoires in COVID-19. The clonotype was recovered from a woman older than 75 with acute or convalescent COVID-19. The sequenced material came from peripheral blood.

The CDR3 protein is CASSPRQAHSNQPQHF. CDR3 DNA sequence: TGTGCCAGCTCACCCCGCCAGGCCCATAGCAATCAGCCCCAGCATTTT. This chain uses TRBV18 with TRBJ1-5; D gene ambiguous. The germline CDR1 and CDR2 sequences are KGHSH and LQKENI. The V and J ends lost 3 bases and 0 bases respectively, with 12 bases between them. This CDR3 region has 16 residues.